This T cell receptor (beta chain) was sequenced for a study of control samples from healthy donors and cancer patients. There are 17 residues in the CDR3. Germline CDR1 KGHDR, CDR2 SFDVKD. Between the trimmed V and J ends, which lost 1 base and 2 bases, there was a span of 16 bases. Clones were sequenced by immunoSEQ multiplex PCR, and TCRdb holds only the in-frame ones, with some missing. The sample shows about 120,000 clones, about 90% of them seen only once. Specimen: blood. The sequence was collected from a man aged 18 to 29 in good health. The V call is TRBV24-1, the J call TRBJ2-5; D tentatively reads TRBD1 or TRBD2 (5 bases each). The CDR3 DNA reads TGTGCCACCAGTGATTTAGGCCGAGGGGACCGACAAGAGACCCAGTACTTC. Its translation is CATSDLGRGDRQETQYF.